This T cell receptor beta chain was identified during a study of B cell selection in AIRE deficiency. The sorted conventional CD4 T cells were gated as CD4+CD127+. Clones were sequenced by immunoSEQ multiplex PCR, and TCRdb holds only the in-frame ones, with some missing. Seen here are 20,000 to 25,000 clones, less than 98% observed once, and the top ten hold roughly 0.3%. Points on this clone: Its matching antigen is unknown.

Study outcomes and limitations: Patient Tconv cells held around 30% of Treg sequences shared by healthy donors. Of approximately 4,000 shared Treg TCRbeta sequences, roughly 33% were healthy-only, around 10% patient-only.

The sample comprised conventional CD4+ T cells sorted from PBMCs. The receptor was derived from a human donor with AIRE deficiency.

The CDR3: CASSLSGDSVYGYTF. The CDR3 DNA reads TGCGCCAGCAGCTTGAGTGGGGACAGTGTCTATGGCTACACCTTC. This chain joins TRBV5-1 and TRBJ1-2; 7 positions match TRBD1. The CDR3 has 15 residues. The trim removed 1 base at V and 4 bases at J, leaving 7 bases unmatched. Germline CDR1 reads SGHRS; CDR2 reads YFSETQ.